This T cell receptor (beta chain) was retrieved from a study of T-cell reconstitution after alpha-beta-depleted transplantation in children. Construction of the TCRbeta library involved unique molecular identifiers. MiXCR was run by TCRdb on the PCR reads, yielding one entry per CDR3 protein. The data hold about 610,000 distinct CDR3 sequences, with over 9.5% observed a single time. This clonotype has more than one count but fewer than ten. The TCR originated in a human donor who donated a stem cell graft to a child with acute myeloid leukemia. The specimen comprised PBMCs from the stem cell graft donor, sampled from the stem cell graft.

The CDR3 reads CAGSLGTVYNEQFF. CDR3 nucleotides: TGTGCCGGATCTTTAGGGACAGTCTACAATGAGCAGTTCTTC. V gene TRBV12-3 or TRBV12-4 combines with J gene TRBJ2-1, with 7 bases aligning to TRBD1. The V and J ends lost 11 bases and 3 bases, in that order; junction bases with no gene match: 10. This CDR3 has 14 amino acids.